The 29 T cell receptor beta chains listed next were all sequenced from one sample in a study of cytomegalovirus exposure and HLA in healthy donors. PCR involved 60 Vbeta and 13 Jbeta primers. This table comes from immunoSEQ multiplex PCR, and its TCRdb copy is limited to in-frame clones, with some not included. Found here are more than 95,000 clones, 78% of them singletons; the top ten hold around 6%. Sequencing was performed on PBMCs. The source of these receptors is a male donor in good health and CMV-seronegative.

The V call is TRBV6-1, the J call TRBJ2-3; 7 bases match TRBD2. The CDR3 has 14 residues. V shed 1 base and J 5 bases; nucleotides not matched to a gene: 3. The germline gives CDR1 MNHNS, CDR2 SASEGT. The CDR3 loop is CASSEGLAVDTQYF. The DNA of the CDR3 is TGTGCCAGCAGTGAAGGGCTAGCGGTAGATACGCAGTATTTT.

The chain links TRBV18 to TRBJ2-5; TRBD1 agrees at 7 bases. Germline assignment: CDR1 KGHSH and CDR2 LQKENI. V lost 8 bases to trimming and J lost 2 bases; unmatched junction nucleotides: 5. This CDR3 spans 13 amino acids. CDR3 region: CASRTGAQETQYF. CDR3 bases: TGTGCCAGCCGAACAGGGGCGCAAGAGACCCAGTACTTC.

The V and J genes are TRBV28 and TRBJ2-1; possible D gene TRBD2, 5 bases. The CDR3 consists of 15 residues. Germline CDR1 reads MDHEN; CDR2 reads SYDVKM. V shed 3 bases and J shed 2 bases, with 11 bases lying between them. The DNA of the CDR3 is TGTGCCAGCAGTTTGGAAGCGGTGGCCTACAATGAGCAGTTCTTC. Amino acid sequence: CASSLEAVAYNEQFF.

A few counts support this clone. CDR3 region: CASSDTDGRSGNTIYF. The CDR3 DNA is TGTGCCAGCAGTGACACCGACGGGAGATCTGGAAACACCATATATTTT. The V call is TRBV6-1, the J call TRBJ1-3; unclear D gene. Trimming removed 3 bases at V and 1 base at J, with 13 bases between. The germline V gene encodes CDR1 MNHNS and CDR2 SASEGT. The CDR3 extends over 16 amino acids.

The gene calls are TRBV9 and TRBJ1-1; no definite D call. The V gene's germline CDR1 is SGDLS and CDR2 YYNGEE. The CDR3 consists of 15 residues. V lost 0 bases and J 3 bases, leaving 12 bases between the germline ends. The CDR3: CASSVDPQADTEAFF. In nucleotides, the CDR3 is TGTGCCAGCAGCGTAGACCCCCAGGCTGACACTGAAGCTTTCTTT.

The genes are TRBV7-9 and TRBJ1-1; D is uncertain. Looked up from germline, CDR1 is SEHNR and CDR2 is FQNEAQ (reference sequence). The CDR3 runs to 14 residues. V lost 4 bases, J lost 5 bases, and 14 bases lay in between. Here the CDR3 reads CASSWNYDGTEAFF. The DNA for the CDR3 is TGTGCCAGCAGCTGGAACTACGATGGGACTGAAGCTTTCTTT.

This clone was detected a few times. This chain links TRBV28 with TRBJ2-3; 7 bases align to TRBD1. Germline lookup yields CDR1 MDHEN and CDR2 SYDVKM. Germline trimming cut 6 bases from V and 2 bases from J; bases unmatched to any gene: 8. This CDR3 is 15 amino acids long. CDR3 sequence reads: CASSRNTGATDTQYF. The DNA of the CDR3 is TGTGCCAGCAGCCGAAATACAGGGGCCACAGATACGCAGTATTTT.

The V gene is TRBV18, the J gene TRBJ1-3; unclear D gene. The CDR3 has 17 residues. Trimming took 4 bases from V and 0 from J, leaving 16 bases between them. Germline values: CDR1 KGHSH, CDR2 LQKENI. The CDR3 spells CASSLSMPARSGNTIYF. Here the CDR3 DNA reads TGTGCCAGCTCACTTTCTATGCCCGCCCGCTCTGGAAACACCATATATTTT.

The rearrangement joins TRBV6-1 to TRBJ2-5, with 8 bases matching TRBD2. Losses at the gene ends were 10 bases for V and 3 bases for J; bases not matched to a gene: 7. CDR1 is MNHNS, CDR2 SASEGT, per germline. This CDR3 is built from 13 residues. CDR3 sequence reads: CATEREREETQYF. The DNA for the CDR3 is TGTGCCACCGAGCGGGAGAGGGAAGAGACCCAGTACTTC.

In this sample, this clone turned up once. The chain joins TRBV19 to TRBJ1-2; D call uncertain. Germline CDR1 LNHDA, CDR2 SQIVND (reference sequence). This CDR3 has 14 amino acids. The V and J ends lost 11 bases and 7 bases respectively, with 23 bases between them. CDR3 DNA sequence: TGTGCCGGATCCTCCGGGGATCTCCTGGGTGGCTACACCTTC. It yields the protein CAGSSGDLLGGYTF.

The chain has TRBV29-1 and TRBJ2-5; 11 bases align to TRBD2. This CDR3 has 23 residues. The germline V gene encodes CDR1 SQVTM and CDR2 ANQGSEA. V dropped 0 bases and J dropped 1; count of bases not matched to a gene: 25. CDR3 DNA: TGCAGCGTTGAAGATCTGCACCCGCCCGTACACAACGCCGGGACTAGCGGCCAAGAGACCCAGTACTTC. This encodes CSVEDLHPPVHNAGTSGQETQYF.

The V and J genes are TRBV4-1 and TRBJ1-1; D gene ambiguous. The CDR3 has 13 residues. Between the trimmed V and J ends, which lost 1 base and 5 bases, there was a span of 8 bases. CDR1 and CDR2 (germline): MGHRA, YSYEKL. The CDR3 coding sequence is TGCGCCAGCAGCCAAGCCGGGGAGACTGAAGCTTTCTTT. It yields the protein CASSQAGETEAFF.

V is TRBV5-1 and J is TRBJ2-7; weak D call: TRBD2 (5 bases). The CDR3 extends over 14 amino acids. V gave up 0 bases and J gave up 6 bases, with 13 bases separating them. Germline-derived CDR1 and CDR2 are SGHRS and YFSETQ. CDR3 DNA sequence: TGCGCCAGCAGCTTGGGGCAGACCAGCGGCGAGCAGTACTTC. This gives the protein CASSLGQTSGEQYF.

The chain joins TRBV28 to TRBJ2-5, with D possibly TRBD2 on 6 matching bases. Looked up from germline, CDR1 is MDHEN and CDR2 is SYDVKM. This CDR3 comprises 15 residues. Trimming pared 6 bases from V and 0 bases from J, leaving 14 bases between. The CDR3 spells CASRPGTAYQETQYF. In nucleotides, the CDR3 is TGTGCCAGCAGGCCCGGGACTGCGTACCAAGAGACCCAGTACTTC.

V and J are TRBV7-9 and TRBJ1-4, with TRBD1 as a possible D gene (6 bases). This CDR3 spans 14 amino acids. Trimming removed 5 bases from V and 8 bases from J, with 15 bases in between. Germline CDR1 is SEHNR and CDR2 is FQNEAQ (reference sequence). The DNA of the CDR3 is TGTGCCAGCAGCGCCCGGACAGTTCGGGAAAAACTGTTTTTT. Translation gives CASSARTVREKLFF.

Here the CDR3 reads CASSRGTSGRSYEQYF. CDR3 nucleotides: TGTGCCAGCAGCCGAGGGACTAGCGGGAGGTCCTACGAGCAGTACTTC. The J gene is TRBJ2-7, the V gene TRBV4-2; 15 bases agree with TRBD2. The CDR3 has 16 amino acids. The trim removed 4 bases at V and 1 base at J, leaving 2 bases unmatched. CDR1 is LGHNA and CDR2 is YNFKEQ in the germline V gene.

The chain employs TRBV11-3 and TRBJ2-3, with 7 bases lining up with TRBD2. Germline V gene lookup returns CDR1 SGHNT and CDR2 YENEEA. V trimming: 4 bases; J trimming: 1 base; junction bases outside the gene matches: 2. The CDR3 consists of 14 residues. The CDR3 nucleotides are TGTGCCAGCAGCTCCACTAGCGGCACAGATACGCAGTATTTT. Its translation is CASSSTSGTDTQYF.

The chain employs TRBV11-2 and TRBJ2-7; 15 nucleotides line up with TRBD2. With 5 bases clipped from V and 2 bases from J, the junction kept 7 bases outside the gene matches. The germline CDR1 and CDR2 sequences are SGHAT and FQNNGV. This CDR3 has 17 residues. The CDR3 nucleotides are TGTGCCAGCAGCCTGGGACTAGCGGGAGGAACCGCCTACGAGCAGTACTTC. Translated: CASSLGLAGGTAYEQYF.

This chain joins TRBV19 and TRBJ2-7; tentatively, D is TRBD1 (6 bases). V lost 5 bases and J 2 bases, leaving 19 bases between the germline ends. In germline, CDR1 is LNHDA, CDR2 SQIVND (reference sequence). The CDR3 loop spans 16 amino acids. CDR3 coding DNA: TGTGCCAGTAGTCTGTTGGGCTCCGGGACACCCTACGAGCAGTACTTC. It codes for CASSLLGSGTPYEQYF.

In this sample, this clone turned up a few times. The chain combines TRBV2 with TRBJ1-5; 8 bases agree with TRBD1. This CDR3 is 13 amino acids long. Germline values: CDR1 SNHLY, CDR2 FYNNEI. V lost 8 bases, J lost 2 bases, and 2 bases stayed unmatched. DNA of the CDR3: TGTGCCAGCGGGGGACAGGGCAATCAGCCCCAGCATTTT. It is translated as CASGGQGNQPQHF.

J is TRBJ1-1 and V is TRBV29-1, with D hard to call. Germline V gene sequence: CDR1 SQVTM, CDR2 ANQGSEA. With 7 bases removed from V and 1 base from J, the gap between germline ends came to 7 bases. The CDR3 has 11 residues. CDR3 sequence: CSEMRNTEAFF. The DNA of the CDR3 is TGCAGCGAGATGAGGAACACTGAAGCTTTCTTT.

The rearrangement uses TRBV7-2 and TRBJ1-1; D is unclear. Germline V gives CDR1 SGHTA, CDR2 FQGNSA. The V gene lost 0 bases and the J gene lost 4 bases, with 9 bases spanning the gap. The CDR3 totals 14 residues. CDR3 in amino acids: CASSLALPGTEAFF. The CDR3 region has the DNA TGTGCCAGCAGCTTAGCGTTGCCGGGCACTGAAGCTTTCTTT.

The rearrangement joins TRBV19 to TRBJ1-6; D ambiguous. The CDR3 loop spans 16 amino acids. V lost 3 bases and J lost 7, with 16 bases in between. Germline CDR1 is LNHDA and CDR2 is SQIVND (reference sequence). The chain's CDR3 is CASSILRVRPNSPLHF. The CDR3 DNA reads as TGTGCCAGTAGTATTCTGCGGGTCCGACCGAATTCACCCCTCCACTTT.

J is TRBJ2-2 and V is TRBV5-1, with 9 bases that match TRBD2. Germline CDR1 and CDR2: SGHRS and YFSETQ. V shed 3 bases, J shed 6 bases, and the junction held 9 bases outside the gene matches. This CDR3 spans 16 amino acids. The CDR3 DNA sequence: TGCGCCAGCAGCTCCCGCGGGAGGGCTAACTCCGGGGAGCTGTTTTTT. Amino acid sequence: CASSSRGRANSGELFF.

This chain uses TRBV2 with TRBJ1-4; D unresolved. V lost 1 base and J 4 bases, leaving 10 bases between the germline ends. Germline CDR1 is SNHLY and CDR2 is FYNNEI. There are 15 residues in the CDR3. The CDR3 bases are TGTGCCAGCAGTGAAGAAGTCGCCGGTAATGAAAAACTGTTTTTT. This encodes CASSEEVAGNEKLFF. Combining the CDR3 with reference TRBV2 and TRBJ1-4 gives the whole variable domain EPEVTQTPSHQVTQMGQEVILRCVPISNHLYFYWYRQILGQKVEFLVSFYNNEISEKSEIFDDQFSVERPDGSNFTLKIRSTKLEDSAMYFCASSEEVAGNEKLFFGSGTQLSVL.

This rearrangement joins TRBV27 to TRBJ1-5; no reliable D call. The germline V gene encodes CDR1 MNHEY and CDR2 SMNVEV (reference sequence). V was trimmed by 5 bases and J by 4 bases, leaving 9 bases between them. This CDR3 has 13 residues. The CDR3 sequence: CASSTVSNQPQHF. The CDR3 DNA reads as TGTGCCAGCAGTACGGTTTCAAATCAGCCCCAGCATTTT.

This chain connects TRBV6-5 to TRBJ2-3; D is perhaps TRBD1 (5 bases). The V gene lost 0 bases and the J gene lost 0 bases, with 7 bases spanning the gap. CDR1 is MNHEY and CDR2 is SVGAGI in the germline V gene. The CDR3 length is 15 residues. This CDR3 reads CASSYSGVSTDTQYF. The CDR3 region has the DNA TGTGCCAGCAGTTACTCAGGGGTTAGCACAGATACGCAGTATTTT.

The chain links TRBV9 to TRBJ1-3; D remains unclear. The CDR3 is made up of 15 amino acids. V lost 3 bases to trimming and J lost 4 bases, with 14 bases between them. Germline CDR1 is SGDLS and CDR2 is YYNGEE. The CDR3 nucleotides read TGTGCCAGCAGCGAGACTGTAATAAGAGGAAACACCATATATTTT. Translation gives CASSETVIRGNTIYF. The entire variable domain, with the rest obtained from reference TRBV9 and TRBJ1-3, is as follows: DSGVTQTPKHLITATGQRVTLRCSPRSGDLSVYWYQQSLDQGLQFLIQYYNGEERAKGNILERFSAQQFPDLHSELNLSSLELGDSALYFCASSETVIRGNTIYFGEGSWLTVV.

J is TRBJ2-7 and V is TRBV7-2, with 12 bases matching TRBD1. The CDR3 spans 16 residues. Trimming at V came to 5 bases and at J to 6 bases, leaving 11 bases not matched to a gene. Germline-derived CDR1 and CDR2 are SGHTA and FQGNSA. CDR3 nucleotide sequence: TGTGCCAGCAGCCCCCCTCGCGGGACAGGGGGCGTCGAGCAGTACTTC. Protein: CASSPPRGTGGVEQYF.